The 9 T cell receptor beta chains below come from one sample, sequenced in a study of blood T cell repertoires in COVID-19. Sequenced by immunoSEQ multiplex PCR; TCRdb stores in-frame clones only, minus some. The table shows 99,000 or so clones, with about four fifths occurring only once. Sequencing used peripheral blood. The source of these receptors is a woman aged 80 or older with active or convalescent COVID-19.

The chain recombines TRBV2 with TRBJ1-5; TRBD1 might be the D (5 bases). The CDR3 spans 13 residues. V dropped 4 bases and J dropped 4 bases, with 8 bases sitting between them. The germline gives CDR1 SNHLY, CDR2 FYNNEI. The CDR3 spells CASSGRGNQPQHF. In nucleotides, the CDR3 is TGTGCCAGCAGTGGCCGGGGGAATCAGCCCCAGCATTTT.

The CDR3 reads CAWSSSNYNEQFF. The CDR3 nucleotides read TGTGCCTGGAGCTCGTCTAATTATAATGAGCAGTTCTTC. The chain employs TRBV30 and TRBJ2-1, with D unresolved. The CDR3 sequence is 13 residues long. Looked up from germline, CDR1 is GTSNPN and CDR2 is SVGIG (reference sequence). V was cut by 3 bases and J by 7 bases, with 13 bases left in between. The variable domain in full, completed from reference TRBV30 and TRBJ2-1, reads SQTIHQWPATLVQPVGSPLSLECTVEGTSNPNLYWYRQAAGRGLQLLFYSVGIGQISSEVPQNLSASRPQDRQFILSSKKLLLSDSGFYLCAWSSSNYNEQFFGPGTRLTVL.

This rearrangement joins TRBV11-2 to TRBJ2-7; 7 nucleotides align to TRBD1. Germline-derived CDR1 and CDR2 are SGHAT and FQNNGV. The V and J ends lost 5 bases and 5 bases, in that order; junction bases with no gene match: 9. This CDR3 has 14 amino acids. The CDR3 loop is CASSRDSFQDEQYF. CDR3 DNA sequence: TGTGCCAGCAGCCGGGACAGTTTCCAGGACGAGCAGTACTTC.

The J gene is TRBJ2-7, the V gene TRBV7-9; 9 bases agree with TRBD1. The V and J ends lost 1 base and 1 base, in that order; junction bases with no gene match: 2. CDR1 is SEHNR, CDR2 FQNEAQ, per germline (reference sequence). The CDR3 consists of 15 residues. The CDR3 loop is CASSLVGTGSYEQYF. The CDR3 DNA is TGTGCCAGCAGCTTAGTAGGGACAGGGTCCTACGAGCAGTACTTC.

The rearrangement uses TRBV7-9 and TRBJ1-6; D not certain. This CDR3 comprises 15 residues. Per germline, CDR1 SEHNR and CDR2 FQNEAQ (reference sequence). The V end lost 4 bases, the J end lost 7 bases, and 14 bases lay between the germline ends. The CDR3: CASSSSGPTNSPLHF. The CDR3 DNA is TGTGCCAGCAGCTCAAGCGGACCGACCAATTCACCCCTCCACTTT.

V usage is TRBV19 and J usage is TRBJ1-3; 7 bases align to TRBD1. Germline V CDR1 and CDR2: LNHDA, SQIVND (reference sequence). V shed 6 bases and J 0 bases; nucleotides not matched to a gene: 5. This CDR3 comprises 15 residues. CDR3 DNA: TGTGCCAGTAGCACTGGGACAGTCTCTGGAAACACCATATATTTT. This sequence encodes CASSTGTVSGNTIYF. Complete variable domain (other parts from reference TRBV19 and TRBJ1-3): DGGITQSPKYLFRKEGQNVTLSCEQNLNHDAMYWYRQDPGQGLRLIYYSQIVNDFQKGDIAEGYSVSREKKESFPLTVTSAQKNPTAFYLCASSTGTVSGNTIYFGEGSWLTVV.

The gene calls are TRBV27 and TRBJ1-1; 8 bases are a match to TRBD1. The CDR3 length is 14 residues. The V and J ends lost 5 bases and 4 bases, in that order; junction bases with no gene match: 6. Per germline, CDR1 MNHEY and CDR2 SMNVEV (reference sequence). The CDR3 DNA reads TGTGCCAGCAGTACTTACAGGGGGAGCACTGAAGCTTTCTTT. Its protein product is CASSTYRGSTEAFF.

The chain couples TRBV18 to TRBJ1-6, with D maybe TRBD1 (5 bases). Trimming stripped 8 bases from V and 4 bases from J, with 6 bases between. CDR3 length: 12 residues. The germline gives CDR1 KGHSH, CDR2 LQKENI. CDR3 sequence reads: CASQGYNSPLHF. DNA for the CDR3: TGTGCCAGCCAGGGTTATAATTCACCCCTCCACTTT.

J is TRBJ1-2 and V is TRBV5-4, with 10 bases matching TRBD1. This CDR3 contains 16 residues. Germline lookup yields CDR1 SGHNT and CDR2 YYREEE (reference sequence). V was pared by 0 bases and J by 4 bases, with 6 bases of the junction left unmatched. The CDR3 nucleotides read TGTGCCAGCAGCTTGGCCGGGACAGGGGAAGGCTATGGCTACACCTTC. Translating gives CASSLAGTGEGYGYTF. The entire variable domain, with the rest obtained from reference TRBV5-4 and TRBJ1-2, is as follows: ETGVTQSPTHLIKTRGQQVTLRCSSQSGHNTVSWYQQALGQGPQFIFQYYREEENGRGNFPPRFSGLQFPNYSSELNVNALELDDSALYLCASSLAGTGEGYGYTFGSGTRLTVV.